Listed below are T cell receptor beta chains from one sample, sequenced in a study of human T cells and chemical hapten exposure. MiXCR, applied by TCRdb to the RACE reads, yields one record per CDR3 protein. The repertoire consists of roughly 380,000 distinct CDR3 sequences, with about 6.3% occurring once and the leading ten covering under 7%. This specimen consisted of whole blood, obtained in connection with sensitization to the hapten diphenylcyclopropenone (DPC). Source of these receptors: a woman aged 18-29 years with alopecia areata. Some clones in this sample may be carry-over from other donors' samples. Both conserved end residues are part of each CDR3. A D gene is named only where the DNA matches it firmly. The size field is filled for only some rows; it gives once, few, many or a size class.

>.|TRBV5-1|.|TRBJ2-7
TGCGCCAGCAGCTCCTCCCTAGGGGAGGTAAAGGGCGAGCAGTACTTC
CASSSSLGEVKGEQYF
>TRBD2|TRBV4-2|.|TRBJ2-3
TGTGCCAGCAGCCCTAACCAGTATTGGACTAGCGGCACAGATACGCAGTATTTT
CASSPNQYWTSGTDTQYF
>.|TRBV3-1|.|TRBJ2-3
TGTGCCAGCAGCCAAGATAGTAGCACAGATACGCAGTATTTT
CASSQDSSTDTQYF
>.|TRBV20-1|.|TRBJ1-1
TGCAGTGCTACAGTTGGGGGGAGCACTGAAGCTTTCTTT
CSATVGGSTEAFF
>.|TRBV7-2|few|TRBJ2-6
TGTGCCAGCAGCTTGGGGACGGGGAAGGTGCTGACGGGGGCCAACGTCCTGACTTTC
CASSLGTGKVLTGANVLTF
>.|TRBV28|many|TRBJ2-3
TGTGCCAGCAGGGAAAGAGATACGCAGTATTTT
CASRERDTQYF
>.|TRBV7-2|.|TRBJ2-3
TGTGCCAGCAGCTCAGCATTGGATACGCAGTATTTT
CASSSALDTQYF
>.|TRBV12-3/TRBV12-4|.|TRBJ2-1
TGTGCCAGCAGTTTCCCCCTTGGGAGCTCCTACAATGAGCAGTTCTTC
CASSFPLGSSYNEQFF
>.|TRBV7-2|few|TRBJ2-3
TGTGCCAGCAGCTCGCCGGGACTGGCAGGAAATACGCAGTATTTT
CASSSPGLAGNTQYF
>TRBD2|TRBV6-2/TRBV6-3|few|TRBJ2-3
TGTGCCAGCAGCCCTTTTAGGATTAGCGGGTCCCACACAGATACGCAGTATTTT
CASSPFRISGSHTDTQYF
>TRBD1|TRBV5-1|many|TRBJ1-1
TGCGCCAGCAGCTTAGGGGTGACAGGGCACACTGAAGCTTTCTTT
CASSLGVTGHTEAFF
>.|TRBV6-1|many|TRBJ1-6
TGTGCCAGCAGACTGCTTTCCCCCTGGGGGGCAACCTATAATTCACCCCTCCACTTT
CASRLLSPWGATYNSPLHF
>.|TRBV29-1|.|TRBJ2-5
TGCAGCGTTGTGGGGGGATTGTACCAAGAGACCCAGTACTTC
CSVVGGLYQETQYF
>TRBD1|TRBV6-1|.|TRBJ2-3
TGTGCCAGCAGTTCTATTTCGGGACAGTACTCAGATACGCAGTATTTT
CASSSISGQYSDTQYF
>.|TRBV20-1|.|TRBJ1-4
TGCAGTGTGACAATAGGGGAAAAACTGTTTTTT
CSVTIGEKLFF
>TRBD2|TRBV6-2/TRBV6-3|.|TRBJ2-7
TGTGCCAGCAGTTACCCCACTTGGACTAGCGGGGGGCCCTACGAGCAGTACTTC
CASSYPTWTSGGPYEQYF
>TRBD1|TRBV5-1|many|TRBJ1-5
TGCGCCAGCAGCTTCGAAGGGACAGGCCAGCAGCATTTT
CASSFEGTGQQHF
>TRBD1|TRBV29-1|many|TRBJ2-3
TGCAGCGGCAGGGACAGCGTTACAGATACGCAGTATTTT
CSGRDSVTDTQYF
>.|TRBV28|many|TRBJ1-1
TGTGCCAGCAGCCCCACAGGGCTCAGGGAGAACACTGAAGCTTTCTTT
CASSPTGLRENTEAFF
>.|TRBV6-2/TRBV6-3|.|TRBJ1-5
TGTGCCAGCAGCGACAGGCCCGGCAATCAGCCCCAGCATTTT
CASSDRPGNQPQHF
>.|TRBV12-5|many|TRBJ1-1
TGTGCTAGTGGGGACGGGAAGACACCCGGGGGGACTGAAGCTTTCTTT
CASGDGKTPGGTEAFF
>.|TRBV12-3/TRBV12-4|.|TRBJ2-1
TGTGCCAGCAGTTCCCCCCCGGGGCCCTTCAATGAGCAGTTCTTC
CASSSPPGPFNEQFF
>TRBD2|TRBV10-3|few|TRBJ2-2
TGTGCCACCCGAACAACTAGCGGGGGGGCCGTACTCACCGGGGAGCTGTTTTTT
CATRTTSGGAVLTGELFF
>.|TRBV6-6|.|TRBJ2-6
TGTGCCAGCAGTTACGGAGGTGAAGCCAACGTCCTGACTTTC
CASSYGGEANVLTF
>TRBD2|TRBV27|few|TRBJ2-7
TGTGCCAGCAGTTTATTGGGCGGGGGGGCCCCCGAGCAGTACTTC
CASSLLGGGAPEQYF
>.|TRBV7-2|few|TRBJ2-1
TGTGCCAGCAGCTCTTCCCAGACGACCTACAATGAGCAGTTCTTC
CASSSSQTTYNEQFF
>.|TRBV12-3/TRBV12-4|few|TRBJ1-5
TGTGCCAGCAGTTTGTTGCAGGGTCCCCAGCCCCAGCATTTT
CASSLLQGPQPQHF
>.|TRBV29-1|.|TRBJ1-1
TGCAGCGTTGATCATCAGAACACTGAAGCTTTCTTT
CSVDHQNTEAFF
>.|TRBV27|.|TRBJ1-3
TGTGCCAGCAGTTTCGTATCGGGGGCTGGAAACACCATATATTTT
CASSFVSGAGNTIYF
>.|TRBV7-2|many|TRBJ1-5
TGTGCCAGCAGCCAGACACTGGCCGCCGCCCAGCATTTT
CASSQTLAAAQHF
>TRBD1|TRBV5-1|many|TRBJ1-4
TGCGCCAGCAGCCGACGACAGGGGGATGAAAAACTGTTTTTT
CASSRRQGDEKLFF
>.|TRBV24-1|.|TRBJ2-2
TGTGCCACCAGTGATCCCTTTGGAACAGCTAAGAACACCGGGGAGCTGTTTTTT
CATSDPFGTAKNTGELFF
>.|TRBV20-1|few|TRBJ1-1
TGCAGTGTATTCCCAGGGCTCACTGAAGCTTTCTTT
CSVFPGLTEAFF
>.|TRBV14|few|TRBJ1-6
TGTGCCAGCAGCCAGTTTGGGACGATGGAATCACCCCTCCACTTT
CASSQFGTMESPLHF
>.|TRBV20-1|.|TRBJ1-1
TGCAGTGCTACAACGGGACACTTGAACACTGAAGCTTTCTTT
CSATTGHLNTEAFF
>TRBD1|TRBV19|many|TRBJ1-2
TGTGCCAGTAATAAGGACAGGGGATATGGCTACACCTTC
CASNKDRGYGYTF
>.|TRBV12-3/TRBV12-4|.|TRBJ1-2
TGTGCCAGCAGTTTACCACCGAATCAGAGGACCATCGAATTC
CASSLPPNQRTIEF
>TRBD2|TRBV27|few|TRBJ2-5
TGTGCCAGCAGTGTCAAACTAGCGGAGACCCAGTACTTC
CASSVKLAETQYF
>.|TRBV5-1|few|TRBJ1-3
TGCGCCAGCAGCTCCGGACAAATCTCTGGAAACACCATATATTTT
CASSSGQISGNTIYF
>.|TRBV6-2/TRBV6-3|many|TRBJ1-2
TGTGCCAGCAGTGGGGGGACGGACGGTGCTTATGGCTACACCTTC
CASSGGTDGAYGYTF
>TRBD1|TRBV6-1|few|TRBJ1-2
TGTGCCAGCAGTCCAATGGTTACGGCAGGGGGCCGTGTAAGATATGGCTACACCTTC
CASSPMVTAGGRVRYGYTF
>.|TRBV10-3|few|TRBJ2-7
TGTGCCATCAGTGGAGGGCCACAGGAGCAGTACTTC
CAISGGPQEQYF
>.|TRBV6-5|many|TRBJ1-4
TGTGCCAGCAGTTACTCGAGGGGAGTAGGTGAAAAACTGTTTTTT
CASSYSRGVGEKLFF
>.|TRBV12-3/TRBV12-4|.|TRBJ1-5
TGTGCCAGCAGTCCCCAGGACGGGGAGGGTAATCAGCCCCAGCATTTT
CASSPQDGEGNQPQHF
>.|TRBV2|.|TRBJ2-3
TGTGCCAGCAAGTTTCGGGGTAGCACAGATACGCAGTATTTT
CASKFRGSTDTQYF
>TRBD2|TRBV4-3|few|TRBJ2-3
TGCGCCAGCAGCCAAGCCTCGGGACTAGCCACAGATACGCAGTATTTT
CASSQASGLATDTQYF
>.|TRBV7-8|many|TRBJ1-4
TGTGCCAGCAGCTTACCCTATGAAAAACTGTTTTTT
CASSLPYEKLFF
>.|TRBV29-1|many|TRBJ1-2
TGCAGCGTTGGAGGCCAGTTAGCTAACTATGGCTACACCTTC
CSVGGQLANYGYTF
>.|TRBV29-1|many|TRBJ1-5
TGCAGTGCACAGGCGGACGGCAATCAGCCCCAGCATTTT
CSAQADGNQPQHF
>.|TRBV4-2|.|TRBJ2-7
TGTGCCAGCAGCCAAGCGTCGCAGAGCGAGCAGTACTTC
CASSQASQSEQYF
>TRBD1|TRBV9|.|TRBJ1-6
TGTGCCAGCAGCGCTCGACAGGGCCGCTCACCCCTCCACTTT
CASSARQGRSPLHF
>.|TRBV18|few|TRBJ1-2
TGTGCCAGCTCACCGGAATTTGCCGTTGACTATGGCTACACCTTC
CASSPEFAVDYGYTF
>.|TRBV6-4|many|TRBJ2-2
TGTGCCAGCAGTCCTGGACTATACAACACCGGGGAGCTGTTTTTT
CASSPGLYNTGELFF
>.|TRBV21-1|few|TRBJ1-1
TGTGCCAGCAGCGGGACAGGGATTAGGGGCACTGAAGCTTTCTTT
CASSGTGIRGTEAFF
>TRBD1|TRBV6-4|many|TRBJ2-3
TGTGCCAGCAGTAACAGGGGGAGCACAGATACGCAGTATTTT
CASSNRGSTDTQYF